This T cell receptor beta chain was recovered during a study of cytomegalovirus exposure and HLA in healthy donors. Whole-study findings and limits: Analyses of presence/absence relied on an assumption of roughly uniform sequencing depth across donors.

Concerning this clone itself: Its antigen is as yet unknown.

The PCR ran on 60 Vbeta and 13 Jbeta primers. Sequencing used immunoSEQ multiplex PCR; TCRdb keeps in-frame clones, though not all of them. Among 120,000 or so clones listed, about 80% were seen once. Specimen: PBMCs. This receptor was identified in a woman between 50 and 59 years old in good health and CMV-seropositive.

The CDR3 reads CASSTNRDAKTQYF. CDR3 in DNA: TGTGCCAGCAGTACAAACCGGGATGCGAAGACCCAGTACTTC. V gene TRBV6-6 combines with J gene TRBJ2-5, with D tentatively TRBD2 (5 bases). CDR3 length equals 14 residues. CDR1 and CDR2 (germline): MNHNY, SVGAGI (reference sequence). The germline V and J ends were trimmed by 5 bases and 6 bases, with 16 bases remaining between them.